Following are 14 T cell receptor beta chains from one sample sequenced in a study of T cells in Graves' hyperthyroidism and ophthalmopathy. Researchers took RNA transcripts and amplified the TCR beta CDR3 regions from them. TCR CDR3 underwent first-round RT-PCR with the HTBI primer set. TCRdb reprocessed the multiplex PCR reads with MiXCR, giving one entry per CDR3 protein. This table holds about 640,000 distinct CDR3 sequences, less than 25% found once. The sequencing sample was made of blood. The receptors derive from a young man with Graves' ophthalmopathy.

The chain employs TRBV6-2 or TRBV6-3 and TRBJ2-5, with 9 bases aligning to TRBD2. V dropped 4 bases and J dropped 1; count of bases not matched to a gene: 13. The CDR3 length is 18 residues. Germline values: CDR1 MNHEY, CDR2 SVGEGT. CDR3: CASSSRHLGTSFQETQYF. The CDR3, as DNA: TGTGCCAGCAGTTCCAGACACCTCGGGACTAGCTTCCAAGAGACCCAGTACTTC.

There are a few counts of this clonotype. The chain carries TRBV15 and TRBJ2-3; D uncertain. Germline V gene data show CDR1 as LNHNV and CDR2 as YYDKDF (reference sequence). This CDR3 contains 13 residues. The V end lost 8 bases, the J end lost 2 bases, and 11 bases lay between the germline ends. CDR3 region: CATAGPVTDTQYF. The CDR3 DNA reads TGTGCCACCGCCGGGCCCGTCACAGATACGCAGTATTTT.

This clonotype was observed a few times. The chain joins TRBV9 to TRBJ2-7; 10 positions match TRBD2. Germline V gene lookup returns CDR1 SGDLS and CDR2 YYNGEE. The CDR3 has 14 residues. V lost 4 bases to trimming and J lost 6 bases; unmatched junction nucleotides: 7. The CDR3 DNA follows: TGTGCCAGCAGCCCTATAGCGGGAGGCCTCGAGCAGTACTTC. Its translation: CASSPIAGGLEQYF. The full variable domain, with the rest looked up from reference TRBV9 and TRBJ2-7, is DSGVTQTPKHLITATGQRVTLRCSPRSGDLSVYWYQQSLDQGLQFLIQYYNGEERAKGNILERFSAQQFPDLHSELNLSSLELGDSALYFCASSPIAGGLEQYFGPGTRLTVT.

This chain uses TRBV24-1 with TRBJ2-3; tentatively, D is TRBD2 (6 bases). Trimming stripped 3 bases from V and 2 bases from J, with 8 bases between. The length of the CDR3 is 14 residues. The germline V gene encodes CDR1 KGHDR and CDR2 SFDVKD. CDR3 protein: CATSDGTFTDTQYF. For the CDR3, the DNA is TGTGCCACCAGTGATGGGACTTTCACAGATACGCAGTATTTT.

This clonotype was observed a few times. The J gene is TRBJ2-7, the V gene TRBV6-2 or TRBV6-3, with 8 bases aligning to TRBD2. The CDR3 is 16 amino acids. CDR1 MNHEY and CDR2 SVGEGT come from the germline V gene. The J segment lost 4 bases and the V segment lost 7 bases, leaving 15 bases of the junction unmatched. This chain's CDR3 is CASTPSGGRKVYEQYF. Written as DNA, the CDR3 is TGTGCCAGCACTCCCTCGGGGGGGCGTAAGGTTTACGAGCAGTACTTC.

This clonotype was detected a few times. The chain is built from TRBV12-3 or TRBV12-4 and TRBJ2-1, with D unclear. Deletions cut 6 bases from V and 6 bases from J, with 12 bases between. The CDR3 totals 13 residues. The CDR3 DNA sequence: TGTGCCAGCAGAATTGGAACTGCCAATGAGCAGTTCTTC. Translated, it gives CASRIGTANEQFF.

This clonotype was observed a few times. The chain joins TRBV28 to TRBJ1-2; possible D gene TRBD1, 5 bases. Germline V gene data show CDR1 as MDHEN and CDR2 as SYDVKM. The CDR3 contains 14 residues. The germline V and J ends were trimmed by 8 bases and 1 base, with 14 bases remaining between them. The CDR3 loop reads CASLPRVVNYGYTF. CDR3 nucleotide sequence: TGTGCCAGCCTTCCCAGGGTGGTTAACTATGGCTACACCTTC.

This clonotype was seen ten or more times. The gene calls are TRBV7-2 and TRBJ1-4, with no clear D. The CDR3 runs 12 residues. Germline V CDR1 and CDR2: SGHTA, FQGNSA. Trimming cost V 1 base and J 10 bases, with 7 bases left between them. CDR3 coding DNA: TGTGCCAGCAGCTTAGGCAGCGCAAAACTGTTTTTT. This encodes CASSLGSAKLFF.

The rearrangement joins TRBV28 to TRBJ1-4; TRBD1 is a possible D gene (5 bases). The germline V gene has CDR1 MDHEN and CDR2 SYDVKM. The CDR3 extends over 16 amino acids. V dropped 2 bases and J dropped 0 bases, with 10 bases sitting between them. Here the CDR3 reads CASSLASGPTNEKLFF. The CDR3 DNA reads TGTGCCAGCAGTTTAGCCTCGGGGCCAACTAATGAAAAACTGTTTTTT.

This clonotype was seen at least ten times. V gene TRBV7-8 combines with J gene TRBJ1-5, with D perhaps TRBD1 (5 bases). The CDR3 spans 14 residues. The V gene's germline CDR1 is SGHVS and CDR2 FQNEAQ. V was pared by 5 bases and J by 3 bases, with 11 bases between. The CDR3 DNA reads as TGTGCCAGCAGCCTTGACAGCCTCAATCAGCCCCAGCATTTT. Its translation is CASSLDSLNQPQHF.

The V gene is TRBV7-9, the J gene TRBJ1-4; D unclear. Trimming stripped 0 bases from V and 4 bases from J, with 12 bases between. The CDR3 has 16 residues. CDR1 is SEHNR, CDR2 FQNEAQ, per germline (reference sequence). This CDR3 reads CASSLASTKYNEKLFF. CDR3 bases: TGTGCCAGCAGCTTAGCCTCGACCAAGTATAATGAAAAACTGTTTTTT.

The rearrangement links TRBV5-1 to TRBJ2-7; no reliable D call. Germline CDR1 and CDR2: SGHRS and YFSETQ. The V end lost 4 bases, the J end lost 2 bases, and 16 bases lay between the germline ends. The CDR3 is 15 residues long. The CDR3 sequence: CASSPGDQVAYEQYF. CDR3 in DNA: TGCGCCAGCAGCCCAGGCGATCAGGTTGCCTACGAGCAGTACTTC. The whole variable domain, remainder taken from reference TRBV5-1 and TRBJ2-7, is KAGVTQTPRYLIKTRGQQVTLSCSPISGHRSVSWYQQTPGQGLQFLFEYFSETQRNKGNFPGRFSGRQFSNSRSEMNVSTLELGDSALYLCASSPGDQVAYEQYFGPGTRLTVT.

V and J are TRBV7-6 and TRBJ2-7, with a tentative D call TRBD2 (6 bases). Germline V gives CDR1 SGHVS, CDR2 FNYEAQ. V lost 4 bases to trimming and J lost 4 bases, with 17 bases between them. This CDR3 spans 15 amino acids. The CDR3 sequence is CASSSGAGAPYEQYF. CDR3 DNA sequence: TGTGCCAGCAGCTCCGGAGCGGGTGCCCCTTACGAGCAGTACTTC.

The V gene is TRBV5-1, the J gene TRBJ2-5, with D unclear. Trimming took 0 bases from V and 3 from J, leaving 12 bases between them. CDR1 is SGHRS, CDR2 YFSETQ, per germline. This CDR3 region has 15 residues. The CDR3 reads CASSLAAVAKETQYF. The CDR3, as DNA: TGCGCCAGCAGCTTGGCCGCGGTAGCTAAAGAGACCCAGTACTTC.